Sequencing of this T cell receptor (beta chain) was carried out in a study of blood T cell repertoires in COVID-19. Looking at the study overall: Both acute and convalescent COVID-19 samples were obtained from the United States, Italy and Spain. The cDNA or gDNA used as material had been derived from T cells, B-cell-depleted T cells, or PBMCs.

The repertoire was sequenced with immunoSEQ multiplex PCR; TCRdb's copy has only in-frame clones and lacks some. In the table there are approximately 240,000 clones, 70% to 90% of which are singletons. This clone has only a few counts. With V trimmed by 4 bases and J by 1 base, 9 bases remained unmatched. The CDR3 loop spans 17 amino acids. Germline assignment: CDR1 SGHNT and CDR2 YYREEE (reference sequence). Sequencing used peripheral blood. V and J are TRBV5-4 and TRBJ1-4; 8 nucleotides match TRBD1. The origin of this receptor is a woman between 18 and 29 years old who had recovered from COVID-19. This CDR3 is CASSKTGDGLTNEKLFF. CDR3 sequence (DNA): TGTGCCAGCAGCAAGACAGGGGACGGTTTAACTAATGAAAAACTGTTTTTT.